Sequencing of this T cell receptor (beta chain) was carried out in a study of T-cell reconstitution after alpha-beta-depleted transplantation in children (dated by TCRdb to the mid-2010s). Turning to the overall study: The study quantitatively tracked T-cell immune reconstitution after TCRalphabeta/CD19-depleted allogeneic hematopoietic cell transplantation in children using TCR repertoire profiling.

Reading the germline V gene gives CDR1 SGHRS and CDR2 YFSETQ. The CDR3 numbers 15 residues from cysteine through phenylalanine. CDR3 DNA is the only sequence kept; it has 45 bases, read in frame from the first base. V is reduced by 4 bases and J by 6 bases, leaving a spacing of 20 bases between them. This clonotype was recorded many times. The target of this receptor is not known. No much larger clone is present one base from it, and per-base qualities are unavailable. Libraries were built with PCR. Sequenced using an Illumina HiSeq 2500. TCR libraries were prepared with molecular barcoding, using unique molecular identifiers to normalize TCRbeta repertoire quantification. TCRdb itself trimmed the public reads at Q25 with fastp, ran MiXCR and retained productive beta chains. Identical CDR3 proteins give one entry, which carries the most common genes and DNA. Across this sample there are a few hundred thousand distinct CDR3 sequences, with around 8.9% seen only once. About 5% of the sample is taken by the ten largest.

The sequencing here drew on PBMCs from the stem cell graft donor, taken from the stem cell graft. The chain was built from TRBV5-1 and TRBJ2-7; the D region possibly corresponds to TRBD1 (6 bases align). The receptor comes from a human donor who donated a stem cell graft to a child with SCID. The CDR3 reads CASSTHRETLREQYF. The DNA reads as follows: TGCGCCAGCAGCACCCACAGGGAAACCCTCCGCGAGCAGTACTTC.